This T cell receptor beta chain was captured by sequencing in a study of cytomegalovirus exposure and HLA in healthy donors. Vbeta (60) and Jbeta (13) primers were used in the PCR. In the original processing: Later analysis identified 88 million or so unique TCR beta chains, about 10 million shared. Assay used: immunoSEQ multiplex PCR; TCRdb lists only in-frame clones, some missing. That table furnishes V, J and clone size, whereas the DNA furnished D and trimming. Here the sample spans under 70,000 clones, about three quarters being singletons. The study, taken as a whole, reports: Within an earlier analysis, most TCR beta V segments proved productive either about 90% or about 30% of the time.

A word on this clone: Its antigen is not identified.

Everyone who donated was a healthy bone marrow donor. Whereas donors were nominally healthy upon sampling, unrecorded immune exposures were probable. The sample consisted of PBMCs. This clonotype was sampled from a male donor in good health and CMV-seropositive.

CDR3 amino acids: CASSPLQGMNTEAFF. CDR3 sequence (DNA): TGTGCCAGCAGCCCGTTACAGGGGATGAACACTGAAGCTTTCTTT. The J gene is TRBJ1-1, the V gene TRBV11-1; the match to TRBD1 covers 7 bases. V shed 5 bases and J 0 bases; nucleotides not matched to a gene: 6. The CDR3 length is 15 residues. Per the germline V gene, CDR1 is SGHAT and CDR2 is FQDESV (reference sequence).